The T cell receptor (beta chain) described here comes from a study of shared clonotypes between healthy human individuals (dated by TCRdb to 2018 to 2020). For the wider study: The cohort included three men and a couple of women between 18 and 49 years of age. Between about 0.94 and 8.9 billion PBMCs per donor were obtained by leukapheresis. To estimate repertoire size and how much clonotype sharing occurs between individuals, the study deeply sequenced the blood TCR repertoires of a handful of healthy adults. Libraries were prepared and TCR repertoires were sequenced by different laboratories using diverse techniques, in order to increase sequencing depth and limit assay-specific biases. For each donor, CD4 naive and CD4 memory were each given three plates, CD8 naive was given two plates, and CD8 memory was given one plate.

TCR CDR3 regions were amplified from genomic DNA by multiplex PCR using the deep immunoSEQ assay. Genomic DNA extracted from each cell subset was distributed evenly over all wells of several immunoSEQ 96-well plates, and each plate served as one replicate. For sorted subsets, about 200 ng genomic DNA, equal to 25,000 to 35,000 T cell genomes, was loaded into each replicate PCR. Purified libraries were quantified with a Qubit 3.0 fluorometer, sized on a Bioanalyzer 2100, and re-quantified with the KAPA Library Quantification kit. Every immunoSEQ 96-well plate was sequenced on a separate single-read 150-cycle Illumina NextSeq 550 flow cell. In the source study's methods: The immunoSEQ output contained only junctional sequences without quality scores, so filtering could not match that applied to full-length reads. To assign V/J genes and CDR3, sequences were annotated using PyIR, a Python wrapper for IgBLAST v1.9, with IMGT germline references. Reads were filtered out if the reads had weak V/J assignments (E-value above 1e-6), no CDR3, stop codons, out-of-frame junctions, or ambiguous translated residues. V3J clonotypes were defined as sequences sharing the same inferred V gene, J gene, and CDR3 amino acid sequence. To compute the percentage overlap between repertoires, the number of shared unique clonotypes was divided by the size of the smaller repertoire. Richness of each repertoire was evaluated using RTK rarefaction, the Chao1 estimator, and Recon v2.1 estimates of unobserved clonotypes. Generation probabilities for all TCRbeta clonotypes obtained by the gDNA method from a few donors were computed using OLGA. This immuneACCESS table, as held by TCRdb, lists in-frame sequences with V and J called but not all clones. Of the missing ones, under half trace to an unresolved V gene in checked studies; the others have no known cause. V and J calls and clone size are as listed in that table; D and trimming were resolved from the DNA. In all, the sample holds roughly 760,000 clones, and roughly 70% of those were seen once. Over 1.5% of the sample goes to the ten largest clones.

The donors were healthy, HIV-negative adults with no recently reported acute infections or vaccinations. Only Caucasian adults living in Nashville, Tennessee, USA were represented among the donors. CD4+ T cells were enriched by magnetic negative selection; naive cells were then positively selected on CD45RA, and the negative fraction formed the memory subset. Blood was collected by leukapheresis, and PBMCs were isolated by Ficoll-Histopaque density gradient centrifugation and then cryopreserved in liquid nitrogen vapor phase. Analytical flow cytometry was used to check the purity and quantity of every magnetically sorted T cell population. Genomic DNA was isolated from every sorted fraction and measured by UV absorbance on a Nanodrop 2000c. Reading from cysteine to phenylalanine, the CDR3 counts 15 amino acids. Only CDR3 DNA remains: 45 bases, in frame from the first base. V is reduced by 1 base and J by 1 base, leaving a spacing of 9 bases between them. The CDR1 and CDR2 encoded by the germline V gene are SGHRS and YFSETQ.

Results the study describes overall, beyond this receptor: Because the study included only a small number of donors, the genetic and exposure-history diversity represented was limited. Estimated clonotype richness was generally larger for naive than for memory subsets. Incomplete sequencing was indicated by rarefaction of sorted-subset datasets, despite the large sequencing depth. Clonotypes shared by all four sorted-subset donors showed higher generation probabilities than non-shared clonotypes. Across a few donors, approximately 4.9% of naive CD4, approximately 4% of naive CD8, approximately 2.5% of memory CD4, and approximately 0.4% of memory CD8 clonotypes were shared. Sampling was restricted to blood, and TCR repertoires in tissues likely differ from the TCR repertoires found in blood. Pairwise subsampling led to the expectation that sequencing depth would affect the degree of clonotype sharing among donors.

As to this clone: The antigen it recognizes is unknown. No per-base quality is available; no much larger clone lies one base away. Other DNA sequences in this specimen translate into the identical CDR3.

This chain is built from TRBV5-1 and TRBJ2-1; the D gene is perhaps TRBD2, from 6 matching bases. The material sequenced was memory CD4+ T cells sorted from blood. The cell subset or site tag for this specimen amounts to: CD45RA-negative fraction. This receptor was identified in a woman younger than 45 in good health. The base sequence is TGCGCCAGCAGCTTGAGCAGCGGGTCCTACAATGAGCAGTTCTTC. This is translated as CASSLSSGSYNEQFF.